A selection of T cell receptor beta chains follows, all from one sample in a study of shared clonotypes between healthy human individuals. The protocol was immunoSEQ multiplex PCR, while the TCRdb copy is restricted to in-frame clones and leaves out a portion. The table has around 2,000,000 clones, 85% to 95% seen once; the top ten hold 0.1% to 0.15%. The sequencing input was naive CD4+ T cells sorted from blood. These receptors came from a man younger than 30 in good health. Each CDR3 is given with its conserved first and last residue. The D gene is left open where the match is weak. Size tells how often a clone was seen (once, few, many) or the class of an expanded clone, and some rows leave it out.

TRBV5-4,.,TRBD2,TRBJ2-7,CASSWLAGAPYEQYF,TGTGCCAGCAGCTGGTTAGCGGGAGCTCCCTACGAGCAGTACTTC
TRBV5-1,.,.,TRBJ2-1,CASSSGLQGNEQFF,TGCGCCAGCAGCAGCGGACTCCAGGGAAATGAGCAGTTCTTC
TRBV6-5,.,TRBD1,TRBJ1-1,CASSPDRVKAFF,TGTGCCAGCAGTCCGGACAGGGTGAAAGCTTTCTTT
TRBV9,.,.,TRBJ2-3,CASSVSGFTDTQYF,TGTGCCAGCAGCGTAAGTGGATTCACAGATACGCAGTATTTT
TRBV5-4,.,.,TRBJ1-2,CASSLEATNYGYTF,TGTGCCAGCAGCTTGGAGGCCACTAACTATGGCTACACCTTC
TRBV7-7,few,TRBD1,TRBJ2-5,CASSLFAGGETQYF,TGTGCTAGCAGCTTATTCGCAGGGGGTGAGACCCAGTACTTC
TRBV5-1,once,.,TRBJ1-1,CASSLGAQGEAFF,TGCGCCAGCAGCTTGGGGGCCCAGGGTGAAGCTTTCTTT
TRBV10-3,few,.,TRBJ1-5,CAISDGGTNQPQHF,TGTGCCATCAGTGACGGTGGGACCAATCAGCCCCAGCATTTT
TRBV30,.,.,TRBJ1-4,CAWSLEEKLFF,TGTGCCTGGAGTCTAGAGGAGAAACTGTTTTTT
TRBV30,.,.,TRBJ1-2,CAWSVKGLTRFNYGYTF,TGTGCCTGGAGTGTAAAGGGTTTAACAAGATTTAACTATGGCTACACCTTC
TRBV6-5,.,TRBD1,TRBJ1-5,CASRRTGDSNQPQHF,TGTGCCAGCAGAAGGACAGGGGATAGCAATCAGCCCCAGCATTTT
TRBV10-3,.,TRBD1,TRBJ1-5,CAIRQGSGQPQHF,TGTGCCATTCGACAGGGGTCGGGGCAGCCCCAGCATTTT
TRBV9,.,TRBD2,TRBJ2-3,CASSASGLAGGDTQYF,TGTGCCAGCAGCGCCTCGGGGCTAGCGGGAGGGGATACGCAGTATTTT
TRBV5-6,.,.,TRBJ2-3,CASSLAATDTQYF,TGTGCCAGCAGCTTGGCCGCTACAGATACGCAGTATTTT
TRBV10-1,.,TRBD1,TRBJ2-7,CASSMRPGTAAYEQYF,TGCGCCAGCAGTATGAGGCCCGGGACAGCGGCCTACGAGCAGTACTTC
TRBV5-4,.,TRBD2,TRBJ2-1,CASSLPGLAGGRHNEQFF,TGTGCCAGCAGCTTGCCGGGACTAGCGGGGGGGCGGCACAATGAGCAGTTCTTC
TRBV9,.,.,TRBJ1-1,CASSVGTLSEAFF,TGTGCCAGCAGCGTAGGGACCCTGTCTGAAGCTTTCTTT
TRBV30,.,.,TRBJ1-2,CAWSVRKTNYGYTF,TGTGCCTGGAGTGTCAGAAAGACTAACTATGGCTACACCTTC
TRBV19,.,.,TRBJ1-5,CASVQSYSNQPQHF,TGTGCCAGTGTACAGAGTTATAGCAATCAGCCCCAGCATTTT
TRBV10-3,.,TRBD1,TRBJ2-7,CAIRVLLGQGSSASSYEQYF,TGTGCCATCAGAGTCTTGCTGGGACAGGGGAGTTCGGCGAGCTCCTACGAGCAGTACTTC
TRBV4-3,.,TRBD2,TRBJ2-3,CASSQTSGSTDTQYF,TGCGCCAGCAGCCAAACTAGCGGAAGCACAGATACGCAGTATTTT
TRBV5-1,.,.,TRBJ2-3,CASSQGFTDTQYF,TGCGCCAGCAGCCAGGGGTTCACAGATACGCAGTATTTT
TRBV5-6,.,.,TRBJ1-5,CASSLLAGANNQPQHF,TGTGCCAGCAGCTTGCTGGCAGGGGCTAACAATCAGCCCCAGCATTTT
TRBV19,.,TRBD1,TRBJ1-5,CATETGGPDQPQHF,TGTGCCACCGAGACAGGGGGTCCGGATCAGCCCCAGCATTTT
TRBV14,.,.,TRBJ2-1,CASSQDRLISFF,TGTGCCAGCAGCCAAGATCGATTAATTTCGTTCTTC
TRBV4-1,.,TRBD1,TRBJ2-2,CASSQGQGRFGGELFF,TGCGCCAGCAGCCAGGGACAGGGGAGGTTTGGCGGGGAGCTGTTTTTT
TRBV20-1,.,.,TRBJ2-1,CSARASNEQFF,TGCAGTGCTAGAGCATCCAATGAGCAGTTCTTC
TRBV5-1,once,.,TRBJ1-3,CASSPGRFSGNTIYF,TGCGCCAGCAGCCCTGGACGGTTCTCTGGAAACACCATATATTTT
TRBV27,.,.,TRBJ2-2,CASSLSRGHSTGELFF,TGTGCCAGCAGTTTAAGCCGGGGACATAGCACCGGGGAGCTGTTTTTT
TRBV11-2,.,.,TRBJ2-2,CASSLEGLGTGELFF,TGTGCCAGCAGCTTAGAAGGGTTGGGCACCGGGGAGCTGTTTTTT
TRBV6-5,once,.,TRBJ1-4,CASRRDSNEKLFF,TGTGCCAGCAGGAGAGATTCTAATGAAAAACTGTTTTTT
TRBV7-2,.,TRBD1,TRBJ2-2,CATQDRANTGELFF,TGTGCCACTCAAGACAGGGCGAACACCGGGGAGCTGTTTTTT
TRBV6-6,.,TRBD1,TRBJ2-7,CASTGTGAYEQYF,TGTGCCAGTACCGGGACAGGGGCTTACGAGCAGTACTTC
TRBV10-3,.,.,TRBJ1-5,CAISESPQGTAQPQHF,TGTGCCATCAGTGAGTCCCCGCAGGGGACGGCTCAGCCCCAGCATTTT
TRBV5-4,.,.,TRBJ2-3,CASSLGSGRDTQYF,TGTGCCAGCAGCTTGGGGTCAGGTCGGGATACGCAGTATTTT
TRBV14,.,TRBD1,TRBJ1-2,CASRPAGTGGGGYTF,TGTGCCAGCAGACCCGCCGGGACAGGGGGTGGTGGCTACACCTTC
TRBV6-1,.,.,TRBJ2-7,CASRLSGSREQYF,TGTGCCAGCAGGCTTTCAGGGTCAAGGGAGCAGTACTTC
TRBV9,.,.,TRBJ1-2,CASSVSQQGGGYTF,TGTGCCAGCAGCGTATCCCAGCAGGGAGGTGGCTACACCTTC
TRBV10-3,.,.,TRBJ1-2,CAISDSHGRGGYTF,TGTGCCATCAGCGACTCGCACGGCAGAGGAGGCTACACCTTC
TRBV19,.,.,TRBJ1-1,CASSETYRVNTEAFF,TGTGCCAGTAGTGAAACCTACAGGGTGAACACTGAAGCTTTCTTT
TRBV18,.,.,TRBJ2-2,CASSPPSTANTGELFF,TGTGCCAGCTCACCGCCATCGACAGCGAACACCGGGGAGCTGTTTTTT
TRBV18,once,.,TRBJ1-1,CASSPLLGPNTEAFF,TGTGCCAGCTCACCACTTCTGGGCCCGAACACTGAAGCTTTCTTT
TRBV11-2,.,.,TRBJ2-3,CASSFTLADTQYF,TGTGCCAGCAGTTTTACCCTAGCGGATACGCAGTATTTT
TRBV9,.,.,TRBJ2-1,CASSVLGLGYNEQFF,TGTGCCAGCAGCGTACTGGGACTGGGCTACAATGAGCAGTTCTTC
TRBV5-4,.,.,TRBJ1-1,CASSLDGGSRNTEAFF,TGTGCCAGCAGCTTGGACGGGGGCTCCCGGAACACTGAAGCTTTCTTT
TRBV7-9,.,TRBD1,TRBJ1-2,CASSLQEGQTYNTF,TGTGCCAGCAGCCTGCAAGAGGGACAGACATATAACACCTTC
TRBV7-8,.,TRBD1,TRBJ1-5,CASSVQGQFNQPQHF,TGTGCCAGCAGCGTACAGGGACAGTTCAATCAGCCCCAGCATTTT
TRBV10-3,.,.,TRBJ1-3,CAIRFTSGNTIYF,TGTGCCATCAGGTTCACCTCTGGAAACACCATATATTTT
TRBV27,.,.,TRBJ2-3,CASSRGGTGTDTQYF,TGTGCCAGCAGTCGCGGGGGCACGGGCACAGATACGCAGTATTTT
TRBV10-3,once,TRBD1,TRBJ1-1,CAISESGTGNTEAFF,TGTGCCATCAGTGAGTCGGGGACAGGGAACACTGAAGCTTTCTTT
TRBV30,.,TRBD2,TRBJ2-7,CAWSSLPGLAGVEQYF,TGTGCCTGGAGTTCTCTTCCGGGACTAGCGGGAGTCGAGCAGTACTTC
TRBV9,.,TRBD2,TRBJ2-3,CASKPSGGTDTQYF,TGTGCCAGCAAACCTAGCGGGGGGACAGATACGCAGTATTTT
TRBV5-4,.,TRBD2,TRBJ2-7,CASSWTSGASYEQYF,TGTGCCAGCAGCTGGACTAGCGGGGCCTCCTACGAGCAGTACTTC
TRBV30,once,.,TRBJ1-6,CAWNPDRYNSPLHF,TGTGCCTGGAACCCCGACAGGTATAATTCACCCCTCCACTTT
TRBV7-8,.,TRBD1,TRBJ1-5,CASSLAGQQPQHF,TGTGCCAGCAGCTTAGCGGGACAGCAGCCCCAGCATTTT
TRBV10-1,.,.,TRBJ1-1,CASTWQMNTEAFF,TGCGCCAGCACTTGGCAAATGAACACTGAAGCTTTCTTT
TRBV11-2,few,TRBD1,TRBJ2-3,CASSLTGGTDTQYF,TGTGCCAGCAGCTTGACAGGGGGCACAGATACGCAGTATTTT